This T cell receptor (beta chain) was identified during a study of cytomegalovirus exposure and HLA in healthy donors. Per the germline V gene, CDR1 is SQVTM and CDR2 is ANQGSEA. The CDR3 contains 13 residues. Trimming removed 5 bases from V and 4 bases from J; junction bases left unmatched: 7. The PCR ran on 60 Vbeta and 13 Jbeta primers. TCRdb's table, derived via immunoSEQ multiplex PCR, lists solely in-frame clones and lacks some. The sample consists of roughly 160,000 clones, around three quarters of them appearing once. The chain employs TRBV29-1 and TRBJ1-1, with TRBD1 matching 7 bases. The source is a woman between 50 and 59 years old in good health and CMV-seropositive. The material sequenced was PBMCs. The CDR3 loop reads CSVRRQGSTEAFF. CDR3 in DNA: TGCAGCGTTAGACGACAGGGTTCCACTGAAGCTTTCTTT. The full variable domain, in which reference TRBV29-1 and TRBJ1-1 provide the parts outside the CDR3, is SAVISQKPSRDICQRGTSLTIQCQVDSQVTMMFWYRQQPGQSLTLIATANQGSEATYESGFVIDKFPISRPNLTFSTLTVSNMSPEDSSIYLCSVRRQGSTEAFFGQGTRLTVV.